One and the same sample provided the 7 T cell receptor beta chains below, sequenced in a study of naive and memory T cell subsets. Two oligonucleotides, mixed equimolar, formed the beta constant-region primer covering TRBC1 and TRBC2. Nested alpha and beta constant-region primers with the SP2 primer drove four PCR rounds on ligated cDNA. TCRdb itself ran the UMI-ligation and nested PCR reads through MiXCR, one entry per CDR3 protein. Among around 30,000 distinct CDR3 sequences listed, approximately 18% were seen once. Sequencing was done on a sample of effector memory CD4+ T cells from blood. Subset reported: effector memory, CD45RA- CD27-. All receptors derive from a human donor in good health.

This clonotype was counted at least ten times. The chain is built from TRBV18 and TRBJ1-2; D is possibly TRBD1 (5 bases). The CDR3 is 12 amino acids. Germline CDR1 KGHSH, CDR2 LQKENI. Trimming took off 3 bases at V and 4 bases at J, with 6 bases between the two ends. Here the CDR3 reads CASSPGTYGYTF. The CDR3 nucleotides read TGTGCCAGCTCACCGGGGACCTATGGCTACACCTTC.

This clonotype was detected ten times or more. V usage is TRBV29-1 and J usage is TRBJ1-1; D is possibly TRBD1 (5 bases). Germline V gene sequence: CDR1 SQVTM, CDR2 ANQGSEA. The CDR3 runs to 13 residues. The V end was cut by 5 bases, the J end by 5 bases, with 15 bases between. CDR3 in DNA: TGCAGCGTTCGGGGACTTGGGTGGACTGAAGCTTTCTTT. This codes for CSVRGLGWTEAFF.

In its sample, this clonotype was seen many times. J is TRBJ1-6 and V is TRBV5-4; D possibly corresponds to TRBD1 (5 bases). Trimming cost V 4 bases and J 9 bases, with 14 bases left between them. The CDR3 spans 14 residues. Germline V gene lookup returns CDR1 SGHNT and CDR2 YYREEE (reference sequence). The CDR3 DNA reads as TGTGCCAGCAGCCAAGACAGAGGTCGTTCACCCCTCCACTTT. This sequence encodes CASSQDRGRSPLHF.

This chain uses TRBV24-1 with TRBJ1-5; no firm D call. The CDR3 length is 15 residues. Trimming stripped 4 bases from V and 1 base from J, with 10 bases between. Germline CDR1 KGHDR, CDR2 SFDVKD. The CDR3 protein is CATSESTGSNQPQHF. DNA of the CDR3: TGTGCCACCAGTGAGTCCACGGGCAGCAATCAGCCCCAGCATTTT.

This chain connects TRBV7-3 to TRBJ2-1; TRBD2 might be the D (6 bases). V was cut by 8 bases and J by 8 bases, with 22 bases left in between. Germline V gene lookup returns CDR1 SGHTA and CDR2 FQGTGA. The CDR3 spans 15 residues. This CDR3 is CASSKLPLAGDEQFF. The CDR3 DNA sequence: TGTGCCAGCTCGAAATTACCACTAGCTGGGGATGAGCAGTTCTTC. The variable domain in full, with the rest retrieved from reference TRBV7-3 and TRBJ2-1, is GAGVSQTPSNKVTEKGKYVELRCDPISGHTALYWYRQSLGQGPEFLIYFQGTGAADDSGLPNDRFFAVRPEGSVSTLKIQRTERGDSAVYLCASSKLPLAGDEQFFGPGTRLTVL.

This clonotype counts as medium-sized. The chain combines TRBV28 with TRBJ2-7; no reliable D call. The V gene's germline CDR1 is MDHEN and CDR2 SYDVKM. CDR3 length equals 13 residues. Trimming left V 2 bases short and J 2 bases short, with 7 bases between. CDR3 DNA: TGTGCCAGCAGTTTACCCCCCCCCTACGAGCAGTACTTC. Translated, it gives CASSLPPPYEQYF.

This clonotype was counted at least ten times. This chain uses TRBV28 with TRBJ1-1; the match to TRBD1 covers 9 bases. CDR1 is MDHEN, CDR2 SYDVKM, per germline. This CDR3 is built from 14 residues. With V trimmed by 5 bases and J by 6 bases, 7 bases remained unmatched. The CDR3 coding sequence is TGTGCCAGCAGTGTGGGACAGGGATTCGCTGAAGCTTTCTTT. It is translated as CASSVGQGFAEAFF.